This T cell receptor (beta chain) was documented in a study of shared clonotypes between healthy human individuals. Per the germline V gene, CDR1 is SEHNR and CDR2 is FQNEAQ (reference sequence). The CDR3 loop spans 16 amino acids. Clones were read by immunoSEQ multiplex PCR, and TCRdb kept only the in-frame ones, dropping some. The sample carries 600,000 to 750,000 clones, about 90% recorded once. Note on this clone: One junction end disagrees with the germline gene, perhaps due to a read error.

The chain uses TRBV7-9 and TRBJ2-7, with D uncertain. The TCR sequence derives from a man between 18 and 35 years old in good health. Some clones in this sample may be carry-over from other donors' samples. Sequenced input: memory CD8+ T cells from PBMCs. Stated subset: CD45RO+ cells pooled with CCR7-negative TemRA cells. DNA for the CDR3: TGCGCCAGCAGCCAAGACTGGCCAGGCCTTACCTACGAGCAGTACTTC. It is translated as CASSQDWPGLTYEQYF.